This T cell receptor (beta chain) was identified in a study of blood T cell repertoires in COVID-19. Germline values: CDR1 LNHDA, CDR2 SQIVND (reference sequence). The V gene end was trimmed by 3 bases and the J gene end by 0 bases; junction bases not matched to a gene: 4. The CDR3 contains 15 residues. Repertoires were generated with immunoSEQ multiplex PCR, while TCRdb's copy carries only in-frame clones and drops some. The sample yields more than 85,000 clones, approximately 90% seen once. The V and J genes are TRBV19 and TRBJ1-2; 7 bases are a match to TRBD1. This receptor was identified in a human donor in a cohort sampled during active COVID-19. Sequenced material: peripheral blood. Written as DNA, the CDR3 is TGTGCCAGTAGTATTGGGACAGATACTAACTATGGCTACACCTTC. Protein: CASSIGTDTNYGYTF.